What follows are 32 T cell receptor beta chains derived from one specimen sequenced in a study of T cell repertoires in aging, cancer and after chemotherapy. A mixed TRB-A/B primer pool amplified rearranged TRB by multiplex touch-down PCR. TCRdb analysed the multiplex PCR reads with MiXCR anew, one entry per CDR3 protein. The data show more than 4,500 distinct CDR3 sequences, approximately 25% seen once. TCR beta rearrangements were amplified from peripheral blood genomic DNA. The specimen was blood. Receptor source: a human donor in good health.

This clonotype rates as medium-sized. The V and J genes are TRBV27 and TRBJ2-2, with D maybe TRBD2 (6 bases). The germline V and J ends were trimmed by 5 bases and 6 bases, with 13 bases remaining between them. The CDR3 covers 14 residues. The germline CDR1 and CDR2 sequences are MNHEY and SMNVEV (reference sequence). CDR3 nucleotides: TGTGCCAGCAGTCCTAGGCCGGGGGCCGGGGAGCTGTTTTTT. It codes for CASSPRPGAGELFF.

DNA for the CDR3: TGTGCCAGCAATACACAACAGGGAAGAGGGGGCTACACCTTC. Protein product: CASNTQQGRGGYTF. V usage is TRBV28 and J usage is TRBJ1-2; tentative D call: TRBD1 (6 bases). The CDR3 is 14 amino acids. Germline-derived CDR1 and CDR2 are MDHEN and SYDVKM. V was trimmed by 7 bases and J by 8 bases, leaving 20 bases between them.

The chain's CDR3 is CSARFLAGVSYNEQFF. The DNA for the CDR3 is TGCAGTGCTAGATTTCTAGCGGGAGTGAGCTACAATGAGCAGTTCTTC. The V call is TRBV20-1, the J call TRBJ2-1; 10 nucleotides match TRBD2. V shed 2 bases and J 3 bases; nucleotides not matched to a gene: 7. The CDR3 contains 16 residues. CDR1 and CDR2 (germline): DFQATT, SNEGSKA (reference sequence).

This clonotype was detected only a few times. V usage is TRBV5-1 and J usage is TRBJ1-2; 7 bases are shared with TRBD1. With V trimmed by 0 bases and J by 3 bases, 2 bases remained unmatched. Germline CDR1 SGHRS, CDR2 YFSETQ. CDR3 size: 14 residues. Here the CDR3 DNA reads TGCGCCAGCAGCTTGGGGGACAGTTACTATGGCTACACCTTC. Translation gives CASSLGDSYYGYTF.

The chain carries TRBV6-1 and TRBJ2-1; 10 bases are shared with TRBD1. The CDR3 sequence is 13 residues long. Germline CDR1 and CDR2: MNHNS and SASEGT. Trimming took 7 bases from V and 8 from J; bases not matched to a gene: 5. The CDR3 region is CASMGQGNDEQFF. The CDR3 DNA sequence: TGTGCCAGCATGGGACAGGGGAACGATGAGCAGTTCTTC.

The chain links TRBV6-5 to TRBJ2-7, with 12 bases identical to TRBD2. The CDR3 runs 14 residues. The germline V gene has CDR1 MNHEY and CDR2 SVGAGI. The V segment lost 5 bases and the J segment 3 bases; nucleotides outside the gene matches: 2. CDR3 in amino acids: CASSGLAGSYEQYF. For the CDR3, the DNA is TGTGCCAGCAGTGGACTAGCGGGAAGCTACGAGCAGTACTTC.

This chain connects TRBV5-1 to TRBJ1-3; perhaps TRBD1 as D (5 bases). This CDR3 is built from 14 residues. Looked up from germline, CDR1 is SGHRS and CDR2 is YFSETQ. V lost 4 bases, J lost 0 bases, and 8 bases lay in between. In DNA form, the CDR3 reads TGCGCCAGCAGCCGGGACTTCTCTGGAAACACCATATATTTT. Its translation is CASSRDFSGNTIYF.

This rearrangement joins TRBV28 to TRBJ2-7; weak D call: TRBD1 (5 bases). V lost 4 bases to trimming and J lost 0 bases, with 10 bases between them. CDR1 MDHEN and CDR2 SYDVKM come from the germline V gene. The CDR3 has 14 residues. As DNA, the CDR3 is TGTGCCAGCAGTTCAGGGTCGGGCTCCTACGAGCAGTACTTC. Amino acids: CASSSGSGSYEQYF.

Note on this clonotype: This sequence may be a read error, since a much larger clone differs from it by one base. V and J are TRBV5-6 and TRBJ1-2; D not resolved. Germline CDR1 reads SGHDT; CDR2 reads YYEEEE. V shed 1 base and J shed 4 bases, with 8 bases lying between them. This CDR3 is 13 amino acids long. The CDR3 protein is CASSLKGSYGYTF. For the CDR3, the DNA is TGTGCCAGCAGCTTGAAAGGGTCCTATGGCTACACCTTC.

This clonotype was seen a few times. The rearrangement uses TRBV20-1 and TRBJ2-7, with D possibly being TRBD1 or TRBD2 (6 bases each). The V gene's germline CDR1 is DFQATT and CDR2 SNEGSKA (reference sequence). CDR3 length: 15 amino acids. V gave up 1 base and J gave up 0 bases, with 13 bases separating them. The CDR3 DNA reads TGCAGTGCTAGAGGGCCGGGGGCGAGCTCCTACGAGCAGTACTTC. Translated: CSARGPGASSYEQYF.

This clonotype is labeled medium-sized. J is TRBJ1-2 and V is TRBV19; 7 bases are a match to TRBD1. Germline values: CDR1 LNHDA, CDR2 SQIVND (reference sequence). The V gene end was trimmed by 7 bases and the J gene end by 6 bases; junction bases not matched to a gene: 8. This CDR3 spans 13 amino acids. CDR3 sequence reads: CASKNRGGDGYTF. DNA of the CDR3: TGTGCCAGTAAGAACAGGGGCGGGGATGGCTACACCTTC.

Relative to its sample, this clonotype is medium-sized. The V gene is TRBV6-4, the J gene TRBJ2-3, with 8 nucleotides matching TRBD1. The junction had 4 bases not matched to a gene; V was cut back by 0 bases and J by 5 bases. This CDR3 comprises 15 residues. CDR1 MRHNA and CDR2 SNTAGT come from the germline V gene. As DNA, the CDR3 is TGTGCCAGCAGTGACTCGGCGGGACAGGTAGATACGCAGTATTTT. Amino acid sequence: CASSDSAGQVDTQYF.

The chain combines TRBV6-5 with TRBJ2-7; 8 nucleotides agree with TRBD2. J gave up 1 base and V 0 bases, and 5 bases lay outside the gene matches. Germline V lookup: CDR1 MNHEY, CDR2 SVGAGI. CDR3 length: 16 amino acids. The CDR3 sequence: CASSYSSGELSYEQYF. CDR3 DNA: TGTGCCAGCAGTTACTCTAGCGGGGAATTATCCTACGAGCAGTACTTC.

The sample holds a few counts of this clonotype. The chain employs TRBV12-3 or TRBV12-4 and TRBJ2-2, with 8 bases lining up with TRBD2. The CDR3 sequence is 14 residues long. The ends lost 8 bases at V and 6 bases at J; junction bases unmatched: 8. Here the CDR3 DNA reads TGTGCCAGCGCGAGATCTAGCGGGTCCGGGGAGCTGTTTTTT. Translation gives CASARSSGSGELFF.

This clonotype was seen only a few times. The chain combines TRBV30 with TRBJ1-1, with 7 bases matching TRBD1. Trimming removed 2 bases from V and 1 base from J; junction bases left unmatched: 4. From germline, CDR1 is GTSNPN and CDR2 SVGIG (reference sequence). The CDR3 loop spans 14 amino acids. CDR3 nucleotide sequence: TGTGCCTGGAGTCTAAGGACAGGGAACACTGAAGCTTTCTTT. As protein: CAWSLRTGNTEAFF.

The J gene is TRBJ1-6, the V gene TRBV7-6, with TRBD1 matching over 10 bases. The V gene's germline CDR1 is SGHVS and CDR2 FNYEAQ. The CDR3 totals 14 residues. The V gene end was trimmed by 8 bases and the J gene end by 8 bases; junction bases not matched to a gene: 6. CDR3 sequence: CASALGTGDSPLHF. The CDR3 DNA is TGTGCCAGCGCCTTGGGGACAGGGGATTCACCCCTCCACTTT.

In its sample, this clonotype ranks as medium-sized. CDR3 nucleotides: TGTGCCAGCAGTTTCGGGTACCAAGAGACCCAGTACTTC. As protein: CASSFGYQETQYF. This chain joins TRBV27 and TRBJ2-5; D remains ambiguous. The V gene's germline CDR1 is MNHEY and CDR2 SMNVEV (reference sequence). The length of the CDR3 is 13 residues. V was pared by 3 bases and J by 0 bases, with 5 bases between.

The V gene is TRBV4-3, the J gene TRBJ2-3, with 11 bases matching TRBD2. Germline values: CDR1 LGHNA, CDR2 YSLEER. Trimming at V came to 6 bases and at J to 2 bases, leaving 4 bases not matched to a gene. The length of the CDR3 is 15 residues. The CDR3 DNA sequence: TGCGCCAGCAGGGAGGGACTAGCGGCCACAGATACGCAGTATTTT. Protein: CASREGLAATDTQYF.

This clonotype was found once. The chain joins TRBV7-3 to TRBJ1-6; weak D call: TRBD1 (6 bases). Trimming left V 5 bases short and J 6 bases short, with 11 bases between. The CDR3 runs to 14 residues. Germline-derived CDR1 and CDR2 are SGHTA and FQGTGA. As DNA, the CDR3 is TGTGCCAGCAGCCAGGGAGGGGGTAATTCACCCCTCCACTTT. Its protein is CASSQGGGNSPLHF.

This clonotype was picked up a small number of times. The V call is TRBV28, the J call TRBJ2-5; 7 bases fit TRBD2. The germline V gene has CDR1 MDHEN and CDR2 SYDVKM. Trimming removed 6 bases from V and 4 bases from J; junction bases left unmatched: 11. This CDR3 is 15 amino acids long. Here the CDR3 reads CASSSPSGGAETQYF. The CDR3 bases are TGTGCCAGCAGCTCCCCTTCGGGGGGTGCAGAGACCCAGTACTTC.

The chain carries TRBV19 and TRBJ2-3; 9 positions agree with TRBD1. After removal of 1 base from V and 3 bases from J, the junction contained 5 bases not matched to a gene. This CDR3 is 16 amino acids long. The germline V gene has CDR1 LNHDA and CDR2 SQIVND (reference sequence). Here the CDR3 DNA reads TGTGCCAGTAGTATAGTAGGCGGGACAGGGACAGATACGCAGTATTTT. Its translation: CASSIVGGTGTDTQYF.

V usage is TRBV6-1 and J usage is TRBJ2-7, with TRBD1 matching over 8 bases. Germline V lookup: CDR1 MNHNS, CDR2 SASEGT. After removal of 6 bases from V and 7 bases from J, the junction contained 8 bases not matched to a gene. This CDR3 comprises 13 residues. CDR3 DNA: TGTGCCAGCAGAGGACAGGGTGCAGGGGAGCAGTACTTC. Translation gives CASRGQGAGEQYF.

Relative to its sample, this clonotype is medium-sized (0.01 to 0.1%). This chain's CDR3 is CASSPTANTEAFF. CDR3 DNA: TGTGCCAGCAGCCCCACAGCGAACACTGAAGCTTTCTTT. The chain recombines TRBV6-5 with TRBJ1-1; D not certain. Germline values: CDR1 MNHEY, CDR2 SVGAGI. Trimming took off 6 bases at V and 1 base at J, with 9 bases between the two ends. CDR3 length: 13 amino acids.

By its share, this clonotype is medium-sized. This chain links TRBV6-6 with TRBJ2-5, with TRBD2 identical over 7 bases. Germline V gene data show CDR1 as MNHNY and CDR2 as SVGAGI (reference sequence). This CDR3 contains 15 residues. The ends lost 8 bases at V and 3 bases at J; junction bases unmatched: 12. The CDR3 loop reads CASHGPVAGEETQYF. Here the CDR3 DNA reads TGTGCCAGCCACGGCCCTGTGGCGGGGGAAGAGACCCAGTACTTC.

This clonotype was seen a single time. The rearrangement uses TRBV21-1 and TRBJ2-1. TRBV21-1 is noted as a pseudogene. CDR3 length: 15 residues. The CDR3 is CASSKVLPKYNEQFF. CDR3 nucleotides: TGTGCCAGCAGCAAGGTCCTTCCCAAGTACAATGAGCAGTTCTTC.

By share of the sample, this clonotype is medium-sized. The chain employs TRBV30 and TRBJ1-2, with a possible D match to TRBD1 (6 bases). CDR3 length: 15 residues. CDR1 is GTSNPN, CDR2 SVGIG, per germline (reference sequence). The V end lost 3 bases, the J end lost 6 bases, and 20 bases lay between the germline ends. CDR3 nucleotides: TGTGCCTGGAGGAACAGGGTAAAGCTACGGGATGGCTACACCTTC. It yields the protein CAWRNRVKLRDGYTF.

The chain is built from TRBV6-2 or TRBV6-3 and TRBJ1-5; D perhaps matches TRBD1 (6 bases). Trimming left V 6 bases short and J 1 base short, with 7 bases between. This CDR3 has 13 residues. The V gene's germline CDR1 is MNHEY and CDR2 SVGEGT. The chain's CDR3 is CASRQGSNQPQHF. Written as DNA, the CDR3 is TGTGCCAGCAGACAGGGAAGCAATCAGCCCCAGCATTTT.

This chain links TRBV7-2 with TRBJ2-1, with TRBD2 as a possible D gene (5 bases). The germline gives CDR1 SGHTA, CDR2 FQGNSA. V lost 1 base and J lost 2, with 9 bases in between. CDR3 length equals 15 residues. CDR3 protein: CASSLGSVAYNEQFF. The CDR3 DNA is TGTGCCAGCAGCTTAGGTAGCGTAGCCTACAATGAGCAGTTCTTC. The whole variable domain, remainder taken from reference TRBV7-2 and TRBJ2-1, is GAGVSQSPSNKVTEKGKDVELRCDPISGHTALYWYRQSLGQGLEFLIYFQGNSAPDKSGLPSDRFSAERTGGSVSTLTIQRTQQEDSAVYLCASSLGSVAYNEQFFGPGTRLTVL.

This clonotype was seen a handful of times. This sequence joins TRBV14 and TRBJ2-2; TRBD1 or TRBD2 may be the D gene (5 bases each). From germline, CDR1 is SGHDN and CDR2 FVKESK. The CDR3 is made up of 15 amino acids. Trimming removed 4 bases at V and 4 bases at J, with 13 bases between. DNA for the CDR3: TGTGCCAGCAGCCCACAGGCGGGTCCCACCGGGGAGCTGTTTTTT. Translating gives CASSPQAGPTGELFF. The full variable domain, rest sourced from reference TRBV14 and TRBJ2-2, is EAGVTQFPSHSVIEKGQTVTLRCDPISGHDNLYWYRRVMGKEIKFLLHFVKESKQDESGMPNNRFLAERTGGTYSTLKVQPAELEDSGVYFCASSPQAGPTGELFFGEGSRLTVL.

Sample share makes this clonotype medium-sized. The gene calls are TRBV19 and TRBJ1-6, with a possible D match to TRBD1 (6 bases). V was trimmed by 4 bases and J by 6 bases, leaving 13 bases between them. The V gene's germline CDR1 is LNHDA and CDR2 SQIVND (reference sequence). CDR3 length: 15 amino acids. The CDR3 DNA follows: TGTGCCAGTAGTACGTCACAGGGACCTAATTCACCCCTCCACTTT. Protein product: CASSTSQGPNSPLHF. Supplemented by reference TRBV19 and TRBJ1-6, the full variable domain reads DGGITQSPKYLFRKEGQNVTLSCEQNLNHDAMYWYRQDPGQGLRLIYYSQIVNDFQKGDIAEGYSVSREKKESFPLTVTSAQKNPTAFYLCASSTSQGPNSPLHFGNGTRLTVT.

This clonotype is labeled medium-sized. The chain employs TRBV6-2 or TRBV6-3 and TRBJ2-2; D not certain. The CDR3 runs 15 residues. Germline assignment: CDR1 MNHEY and CDR2 SVGEGT. V shed 2 bases and J shed 2 bases, with 9 bases lying between them. This CDR3 reads CASSYDAVNTGELFF. CDR3 DNA sequence: TGTGCCAGCAGTTACGACGCAGTAAACACCGGGGAGCTGTTTTTT.

V gene TRBV10-3 combines with J gene TRBJ1-5, with 8 bases lining up with TRBD1. V lost 3 bases and J lost 5; bases outside the gene matches: 9. The CDR3 is 16 amino acids. Germline loops: CDR1 ENHRY, CDR2 SYGVKD. CDR3: CAISEGTGGRDQPQHF. The CDR3 DNA is TGTGCCATCAGTGAAGGAACAGGGGGAAGGGATCAGCCCCAGCATTTT.